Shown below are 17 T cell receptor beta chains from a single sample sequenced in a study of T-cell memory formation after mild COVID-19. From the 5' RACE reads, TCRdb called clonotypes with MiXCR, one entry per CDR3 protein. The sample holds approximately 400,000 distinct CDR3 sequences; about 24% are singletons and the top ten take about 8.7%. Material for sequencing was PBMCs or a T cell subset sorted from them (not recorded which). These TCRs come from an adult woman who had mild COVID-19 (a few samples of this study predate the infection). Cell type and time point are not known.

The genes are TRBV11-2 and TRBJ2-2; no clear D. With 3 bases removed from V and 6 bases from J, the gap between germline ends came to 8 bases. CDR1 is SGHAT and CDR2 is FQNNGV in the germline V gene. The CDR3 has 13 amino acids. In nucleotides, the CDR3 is TGTGCCAGCAGCTTCGTAGGCCCCGGGGAGCTGTTTTTT. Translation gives CASSFVGPGELFF. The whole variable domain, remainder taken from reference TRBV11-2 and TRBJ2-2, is EAGVAQSPRYKIIEKRQSVAFWCNPISGHATLYWYQQILGQGPKLLIQFQNNGVVDDSQLPKDRFSAERLKGVDSTLKIQPAKLEDSAVYLCASSFVGPGELFFGEGSRLTVL.

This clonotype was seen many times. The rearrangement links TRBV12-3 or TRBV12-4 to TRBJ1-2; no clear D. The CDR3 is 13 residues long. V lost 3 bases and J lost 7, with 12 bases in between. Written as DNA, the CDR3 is TGTGCCAGCAGTTTTTTGGAAGGGTCTGGCTACACCTTC. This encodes CASSFLEGSGYTF.

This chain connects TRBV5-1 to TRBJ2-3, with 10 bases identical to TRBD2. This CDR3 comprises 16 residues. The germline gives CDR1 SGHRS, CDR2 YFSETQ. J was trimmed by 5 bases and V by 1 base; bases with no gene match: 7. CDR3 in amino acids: CASSLRSSGSIDTQYF. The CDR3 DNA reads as TGCGCCAGCAGCTTGCGCTCTAGCGGGAGTATAGATACGCAGTATTTT.

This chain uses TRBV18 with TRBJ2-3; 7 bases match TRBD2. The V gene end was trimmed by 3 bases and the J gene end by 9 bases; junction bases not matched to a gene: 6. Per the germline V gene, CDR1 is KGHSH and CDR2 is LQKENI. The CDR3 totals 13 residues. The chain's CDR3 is CASSPDGGLTQYF. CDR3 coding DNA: TGTGCCAGCTCACCGGACGGGGGGTTAACGCAGTATTTT.

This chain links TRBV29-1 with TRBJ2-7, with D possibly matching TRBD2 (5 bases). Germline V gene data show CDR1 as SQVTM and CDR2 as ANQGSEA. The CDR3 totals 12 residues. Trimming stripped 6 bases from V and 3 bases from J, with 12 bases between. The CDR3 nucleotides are TGCAGCGTGGCGGGTCTCGACTACGAGCAGTACTTC. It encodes CSVAGLDYEQYF.

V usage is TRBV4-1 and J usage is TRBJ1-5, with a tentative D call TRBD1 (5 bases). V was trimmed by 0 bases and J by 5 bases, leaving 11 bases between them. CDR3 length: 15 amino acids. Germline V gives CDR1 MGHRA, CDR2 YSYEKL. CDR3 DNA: TGCGCCAGCAGCCAAGAGGGGGTCTGGGATCAGCCCCAGCATTTT. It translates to CASSQEGVWDQPQHF.

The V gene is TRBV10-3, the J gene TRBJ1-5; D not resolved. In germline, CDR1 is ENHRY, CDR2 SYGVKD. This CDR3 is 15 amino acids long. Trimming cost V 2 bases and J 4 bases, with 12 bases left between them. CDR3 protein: CAISEVGRVNQPQHF. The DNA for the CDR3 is TGTGCCATCAGTGAGGTCGGCAGAGTGAATCAGCCCCAGCATTTT.

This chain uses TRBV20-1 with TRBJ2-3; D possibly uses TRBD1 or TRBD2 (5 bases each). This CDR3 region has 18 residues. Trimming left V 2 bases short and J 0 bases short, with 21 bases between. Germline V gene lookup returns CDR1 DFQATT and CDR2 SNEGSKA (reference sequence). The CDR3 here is CSARILPTGTASTDTQYF. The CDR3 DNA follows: TGCAGTGCTAGAATACTACCCACCGGGACGGCAAGCACAGATACGCAGTATTTT.

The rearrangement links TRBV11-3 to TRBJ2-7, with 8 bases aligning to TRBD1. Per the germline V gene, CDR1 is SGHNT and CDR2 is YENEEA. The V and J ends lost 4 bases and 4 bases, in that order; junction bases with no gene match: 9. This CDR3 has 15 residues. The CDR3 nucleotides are TGTGCCAGCAGCTGGCGCAGGGGGCTAACGTACGAGCAGTACTTC. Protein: CASSWRRGLTYEQYF.

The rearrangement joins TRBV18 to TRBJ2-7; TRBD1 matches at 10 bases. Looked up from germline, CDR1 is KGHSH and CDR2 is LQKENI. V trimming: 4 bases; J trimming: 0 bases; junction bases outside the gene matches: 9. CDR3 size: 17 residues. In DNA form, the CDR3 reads TGTGCCAGCTCACGGACAGGGGGTAGGACGGGCTCCTACGAGCAGTACTTC. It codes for CASSRTGGRTGSYEQYF.

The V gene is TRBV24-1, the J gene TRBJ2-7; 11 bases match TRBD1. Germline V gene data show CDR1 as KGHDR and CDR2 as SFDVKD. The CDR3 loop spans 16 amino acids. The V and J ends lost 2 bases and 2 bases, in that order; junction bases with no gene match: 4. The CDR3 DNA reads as TGTGCCACCAGTGATTCCGGGACAGGGGGACCCTACGAGCAGTACTTC. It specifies CATSDSGTGGPYEQYF.

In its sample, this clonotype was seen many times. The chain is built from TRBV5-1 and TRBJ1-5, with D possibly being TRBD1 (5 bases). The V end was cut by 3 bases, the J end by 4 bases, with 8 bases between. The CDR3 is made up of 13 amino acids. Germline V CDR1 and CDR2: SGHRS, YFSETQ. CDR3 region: CASSYQGNQPQHF. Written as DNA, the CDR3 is TGCGCCAGCAGCTATCAGGGAAATCAGCCCCAGCATTTT.

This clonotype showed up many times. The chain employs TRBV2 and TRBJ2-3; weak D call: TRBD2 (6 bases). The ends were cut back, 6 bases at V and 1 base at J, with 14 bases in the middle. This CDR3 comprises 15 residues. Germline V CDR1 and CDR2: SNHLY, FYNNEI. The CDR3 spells CASSAQGGGTDTQYF. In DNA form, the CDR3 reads TGTGCCAGCAGCGCTCAGGGAGGTGGCACAGATACGCAGTATTTT.

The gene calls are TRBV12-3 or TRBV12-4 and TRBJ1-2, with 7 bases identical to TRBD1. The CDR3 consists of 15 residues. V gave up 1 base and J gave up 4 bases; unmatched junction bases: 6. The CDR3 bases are TGTGCCAGCAGTTTAGGGCAGGGGGAGATCTATGGCTACACCTTC. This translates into CASSLGQGEIYGYTF.

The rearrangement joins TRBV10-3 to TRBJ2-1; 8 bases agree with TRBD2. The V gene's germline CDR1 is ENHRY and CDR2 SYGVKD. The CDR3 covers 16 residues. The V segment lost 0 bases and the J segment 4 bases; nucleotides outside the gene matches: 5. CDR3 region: CAISESALAGYNEQFF. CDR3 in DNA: TGTGCCATCAGTGAGTCGGCGTTAGCGGGGTACAATGAGCAGTTCTTC.

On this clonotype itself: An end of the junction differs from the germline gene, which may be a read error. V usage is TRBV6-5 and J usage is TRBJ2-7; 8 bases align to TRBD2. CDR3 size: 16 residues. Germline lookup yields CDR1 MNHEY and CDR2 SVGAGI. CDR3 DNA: TGTGCCAGCAGTTATGCACTAGCGGAGGGGTTCTACGAGAAGTACTTC. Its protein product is CASSYALAEGFYEKYF.

The CDR3 DNA reads TGTGCCACCAGTGATTCGGGAGGGCCCTACGAGCAGTACTTC. This gives the protein CATSDSGGPYEQYF. V usage is TRBV24-1 and J usage is TRBJ2-7; 8 bases align to TRBD2. The CDR3 spans 14 residues. With V trimmed by 2 bases and J by 2 bases, 1 base remained unmatched. From germline, CDR1 is KGHDR and CDR2 SFDVKD.